This T cell receptor beta chain appears in the sequencing data of a study of blood T cell repertoires in COVID-19. Study in general: Samples came from the United States, Italy and Spain, spanning acute and convalescent COVID-19. Nucleic acid was either cDNA or gDNA, and it came from T cells, B-cell-depleted T cells, or PBMCs.

In the authors' workflow: Reference gene primer amplification gave estimated nucleated cell counts. Method: immunoSEQ multiplex PCR; TCRdb's copy keeps in-frame clones and lacks some. V and J calls and clone size are copied from that table; D and trimming were computed from the DNA. This sample has some 87,000 clones; 80% occur once, and the top ten carry roughly 8.2%. This clone has ten or more counts. V lost 6 bases and J lost 4; bases outside the gene matches: 8. The CDR3 is 15 amino acids. Germline-derived CDR1 and CDR2 are SNHLY and FYNNEI. The material sequenced was peripheral blood. The sequence came from a man in his fifties who had recovered from COVID-19. The rearrangement joins TRBV2 to TRBJ1-4, with 7 bases aligning to TRBD1. For the CDR3, the DNA is TGTGCCAGCAGGGCCGGGACAGCCTTTAATGAAAAACTGTTTTTT. It translates to CASRAGTAFNEKLFF. The variable domain in full, completed from reference TRBV2 and TRBJ1-4, reads EPEVTQTPSHQVTQMGQEVILRCVPISNHLYFYWYRQILGQKVEFLVSFYNNEISEKSEIFDDQFSVERPDGSNFTLKIRSTKLEDSAMYFCASRAGTAFNEKLFFGSGTQLSVL.